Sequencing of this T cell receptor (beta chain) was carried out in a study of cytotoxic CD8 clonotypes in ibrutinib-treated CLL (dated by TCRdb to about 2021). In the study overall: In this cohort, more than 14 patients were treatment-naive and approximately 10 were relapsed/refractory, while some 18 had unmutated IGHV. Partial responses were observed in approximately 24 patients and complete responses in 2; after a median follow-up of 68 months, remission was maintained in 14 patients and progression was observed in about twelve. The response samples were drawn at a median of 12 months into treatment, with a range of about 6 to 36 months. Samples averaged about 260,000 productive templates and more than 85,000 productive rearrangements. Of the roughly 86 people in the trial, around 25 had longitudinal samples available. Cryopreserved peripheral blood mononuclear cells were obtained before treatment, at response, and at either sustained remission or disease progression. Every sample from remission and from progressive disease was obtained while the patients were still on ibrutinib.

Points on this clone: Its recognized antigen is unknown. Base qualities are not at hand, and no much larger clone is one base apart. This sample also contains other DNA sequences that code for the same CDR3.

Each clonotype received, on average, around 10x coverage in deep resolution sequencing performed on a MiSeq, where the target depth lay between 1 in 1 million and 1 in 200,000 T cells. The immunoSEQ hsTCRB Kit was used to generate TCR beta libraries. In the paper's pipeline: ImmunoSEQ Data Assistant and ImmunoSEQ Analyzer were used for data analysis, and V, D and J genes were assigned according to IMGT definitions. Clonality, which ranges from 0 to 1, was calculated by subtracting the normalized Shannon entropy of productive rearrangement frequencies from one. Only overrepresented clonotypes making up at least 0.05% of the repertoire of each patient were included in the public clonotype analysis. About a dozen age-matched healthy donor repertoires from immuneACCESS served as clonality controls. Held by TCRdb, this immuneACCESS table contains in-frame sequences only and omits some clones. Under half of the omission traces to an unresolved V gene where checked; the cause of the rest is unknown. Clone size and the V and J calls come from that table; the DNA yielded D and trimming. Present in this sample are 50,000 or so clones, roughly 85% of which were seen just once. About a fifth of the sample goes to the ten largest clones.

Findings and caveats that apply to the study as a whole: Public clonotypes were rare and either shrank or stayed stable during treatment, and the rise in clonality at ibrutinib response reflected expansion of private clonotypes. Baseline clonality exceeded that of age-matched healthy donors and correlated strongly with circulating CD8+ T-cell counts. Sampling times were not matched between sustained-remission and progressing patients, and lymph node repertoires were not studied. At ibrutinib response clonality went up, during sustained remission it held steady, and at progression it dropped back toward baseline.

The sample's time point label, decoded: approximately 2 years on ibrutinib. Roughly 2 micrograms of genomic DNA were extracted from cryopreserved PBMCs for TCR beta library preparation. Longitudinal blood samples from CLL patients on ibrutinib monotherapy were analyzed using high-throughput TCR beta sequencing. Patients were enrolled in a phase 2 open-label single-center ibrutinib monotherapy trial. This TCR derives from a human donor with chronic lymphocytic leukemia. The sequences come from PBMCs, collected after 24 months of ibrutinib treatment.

The CDR3: CASSTGYEQYF. The DNA is TGTGCCAGCAGTACCGGCTACGAGCAGTACTTC. The chain joins TRBV6-5 to TRBJ2-7; no confident D gene assignment can be made. The germline V gene supplies CDR1 MNHEY and CDR2 SVGAGI. CDR3 length: 11 amino acids, cysteine to phenylalanine. The only DNA kept is the CDR3, 33 bases in frame from the first base. Trimming at the junction amounts to 5 bases on V and 3 bases on J, and the germline ends lie 5 bases apart.